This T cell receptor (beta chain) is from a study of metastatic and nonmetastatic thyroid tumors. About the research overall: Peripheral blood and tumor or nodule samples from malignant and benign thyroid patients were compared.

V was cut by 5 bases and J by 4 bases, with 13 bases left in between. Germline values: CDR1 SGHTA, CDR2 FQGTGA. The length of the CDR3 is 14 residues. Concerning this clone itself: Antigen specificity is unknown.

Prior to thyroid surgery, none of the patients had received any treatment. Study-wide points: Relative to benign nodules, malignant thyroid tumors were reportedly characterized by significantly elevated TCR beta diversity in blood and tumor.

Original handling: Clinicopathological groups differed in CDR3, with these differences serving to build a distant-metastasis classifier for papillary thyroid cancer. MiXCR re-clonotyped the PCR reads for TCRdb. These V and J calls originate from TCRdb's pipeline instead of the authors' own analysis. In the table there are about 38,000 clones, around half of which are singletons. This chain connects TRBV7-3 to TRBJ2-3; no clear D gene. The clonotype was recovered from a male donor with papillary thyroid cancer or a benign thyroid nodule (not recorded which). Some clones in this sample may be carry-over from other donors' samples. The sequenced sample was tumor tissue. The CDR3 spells CASSALGRADTQYF. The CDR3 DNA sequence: TGTGCCAGCAGCGCGCTTGGTCGGGCAGATACGCAGTATTTT.